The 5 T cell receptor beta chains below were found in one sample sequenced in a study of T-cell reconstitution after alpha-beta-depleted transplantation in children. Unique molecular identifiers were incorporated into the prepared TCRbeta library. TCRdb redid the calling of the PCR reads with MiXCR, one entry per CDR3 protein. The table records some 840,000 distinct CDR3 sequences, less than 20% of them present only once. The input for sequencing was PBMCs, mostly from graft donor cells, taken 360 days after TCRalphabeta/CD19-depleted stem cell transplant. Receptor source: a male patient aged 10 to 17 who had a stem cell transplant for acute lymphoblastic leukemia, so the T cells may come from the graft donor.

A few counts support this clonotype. The CDR3 DNA is TGTGCCAGCTCACCACAACCACAACCGACCTCCTACGAGCAGTACTTC. Its protein product is CASSPQPQPTSYEQYF. V usage is TRBV18 and J usage is TRBJ2-7; D call uncertain. This CDR3 is 16 amino acids long. V was cut by 1 base and J by 0 bases, with 13 bases left in between. Germline V gene lookup returns CDR1 KGHSH and CDR2 LQKENI.

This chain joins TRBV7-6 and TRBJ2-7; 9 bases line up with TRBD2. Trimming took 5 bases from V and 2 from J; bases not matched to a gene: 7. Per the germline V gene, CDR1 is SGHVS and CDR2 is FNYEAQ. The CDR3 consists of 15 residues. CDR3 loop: CASSPGTSLTYEQYF. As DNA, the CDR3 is TGTGCCAGCAGCCCCGGGACTAGCTTGACCTACGAGCAGTACTTC.

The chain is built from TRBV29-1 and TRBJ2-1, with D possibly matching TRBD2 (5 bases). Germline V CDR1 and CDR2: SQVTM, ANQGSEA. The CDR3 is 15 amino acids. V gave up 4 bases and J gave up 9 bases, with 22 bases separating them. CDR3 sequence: CSVGPLSEVYGEQFF. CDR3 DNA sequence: TGCAGCGTTGGGCCTCTCTCGGAGGTTTACGGTGAGCAGTTCTTC.

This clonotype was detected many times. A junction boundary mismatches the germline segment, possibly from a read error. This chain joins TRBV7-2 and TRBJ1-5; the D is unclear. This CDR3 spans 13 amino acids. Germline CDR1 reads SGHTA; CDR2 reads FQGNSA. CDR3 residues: CASSLRVGQPQHF. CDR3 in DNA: TGCGCCAGCAGCTTAAGGGTTGGGCAGCCCCAGCATTTT.

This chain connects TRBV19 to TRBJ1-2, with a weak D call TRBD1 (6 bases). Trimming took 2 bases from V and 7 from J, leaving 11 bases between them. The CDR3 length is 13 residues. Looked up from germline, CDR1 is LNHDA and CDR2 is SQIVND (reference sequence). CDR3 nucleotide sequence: TGTGCCAGTAGTATATCAGGGGCGCGTGGCTACACCTTC. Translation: CASSISGARGYTF.